One sample yielded the 17 T cell receptor beta chains listed below, sequenced in a study of blood T cell repertoires in COVID-19. Sequencing used immunoSEQ multiplex PCR; TCRdb keeps in-frame clones, though not all of them. Among about 170,000 clones listed, roughly 80% were seen once. The sequenced sample was peripheral blood. These receptors were collected from a man aged 65 to 85 with active or convalescent COVID-19.

V is TRBV18 and J is TRBJ1-3; perhaps TRBD1 as D (6 bases). There are 18 residues in the CDR3. V was cut by 4 bases and J by 0 bases, with 19 bases left in between. Per the germline V gene, CDR1 is KGHSH and CDR2 is LQKENI. The DNA of the CDR3 is TGTGCCAGCTCACGAACCGGGACAACGGCAGCCTCTGGAAACACCATATATTTT. It translates to CASSRTGTTAASGNTIYF.

The chain recombines TRBV5-4 with TRBJ1-1, with no clear D. Trimming took 1 base from V and 5 from J, leaving 12 bases between them. The CDR3 covers 14 residues. Germline V CDR1 and CDR2: SGHNT, YYREEE (reference sequence). DNA for the CDR3: TGTGCCAGCAGCTTGTGGGCTAGCCGGACTGAAGCTTTCTTT. This encodes CASSLWASRTEAFF.

The chain couples TRBV6-5 to TRBJ1-2; 8 bases are shared with TRBD1. After removal of 5 bases from V and 4 bases from J, the junction contained 6 bases not matched to a gene. Per the germline V gene, CDR1 is MNHEY and CDR2 is SVGAGI. The CDR3 length is 14 residues. The CDR3 bases are TGTGCCAGCAGTCTCGACAGGGGAGGCTATGGCTACACCTTC. It translates to CASSLDRGGYGYTF.

The J gene is TRBJ1-2, the V gene TRBV18; TRBD1 is a possible D gene (5 bases). The germline gives CDR1 KGHSH, CDR2 LQKENI. This CDR3 is built from 14 residues. The V gene lost 2 bases and the J gene lost 2 bases, with 9 bases spanning the gap. This CDR3 reads CASSPKQENYGYTF. The CDR3 DNA follows: TGTGCCAGCTCACCAAAACAGGAGAACTATGGCTACACCTTC. Full variable domain (rest looked up from reference TRBV18 and TRBJ1-2): NAGVMQNPRHLVRRRGQEARLRCSPMKGHSHVYWYRQLPEEGLKFMVYLQKENIIDESGMPKERFSAEFPKEGPSILRIQQVVRGDSAAYFCASSPKQENYGYTFGSGTRLTVV.

This clone has only one observation. The same CDR3 arises from other DNA sequences in this sample as well. The V gene is TRBV28, the J gene TRBJ1-3; the D is unclear. Germline V gives CDR1 MDHEN, CDR2 SYDVKM. V shed 5 bases and J shed 0 bases, with 8 bases lying between them. The CDR3 is 14 residues long. This CDR3 is CASSPPGSGNTIYF. CDR3 sequence (DNA): TGTGCCAGCAGTCCACCGGGCTCTGGAAACACCATATATTTT.

The chain has TRBV5-1 and TRBJ2-4; possible D gene TRBD1, 6 bases. This CDR3 has 17 amino acids. CDR1 is SGHRS and CDR2 is YFSETQ in the germline V gene. Trimming took 0 bases from V and 0 from J, leaving 13 bases between them. The chain's CDR3 is CASSLVLRGSAKNIQYF. The CDR3 region has the DNA TGCGCCAGCAGCTTGGTACTCAGGGGATCAGCCAAAAACATTCAGTACTTC.

This chain uses TRBV5-6 with TRBJ1-6; 10 nucleotides match TRBD1. V dropped 4 bases and J dropped 10; count of bases not matched to a gene: 8. CDR3 size: 15 residues. Germline loops: CDR1 SGHDT, CDR2 YYEEEE. For the CDR3, the DNA is TGTGCCAGCAGCAGAACCGGGACAGGGGAATCACCCCTCCACTTT. This codes for CASSRTGTGESPLHF.

The J gene is TRBJ1-1, the V gene TRBV18; 7 bases align to TRBD1. V lost 5 bases to trimming and J lost 1 base; unmatched junction nucleotides: 10. This CDR3 region has 16 residues. Germline CDR1 and CDR2: KGHSH and LQKENI. Here the CDR3 reads CASSYHGGQENTEAFF. The CDR3 DNA reads as TGTGCCAGCTCATACCACGGCGGACAGGAGAACACTGAAGCTTTCTTT.

The rearrangement joins TRBV7-2 to TRBJ2-2, with TRBD1 matching over 7 bases. The CDR3 runs to 18 residues. Germline V gene data show CDR1 as SGHTA and CDR2 as FQGNSA. V dropped 0 bases and J dropped 6; count of bases not matched to a gene: 13. The CDR3 DNA is TGTGCCAGCAGCTTAGCCACAACACGACAGGGTCGGTCCGGGGAGCTGTTTTTT. It translates to CASSLATTRQGRSGELFF.

This clone was detected once. The gene calls are TRBV3-1 (or the pseudogene TRBV3-2) and TRBJ1-4; possible D gene TRBD1, 6 bases. Germline lookup yields CDR1 LGHDT and CDR2 YNNKEL (reference sequence). V lost 4 bases to trimming and J lost 3 bases, with 12 bases between them. The CDR3 spans 15 residues. Here the CDR3 reads CASSPARGSNEKLFF. The CDR3 DNA is TGTGCCAGCAGCCCCGCCAGGGGATCTAATGAAAAACTGTTTTTT.

Only one count was recorded for this clone. The chain combines TRBV5-1 with TRBJ1-1, with D perhaps matching TRBD1 (6 bases). Germline V gives CDR1 SGHRS, CDR2 YFSETQ. The CDR3 extends over 15 amino acids. V lost 4 bases and J lost 1, with 14 bases in between. CDR3 region: CASSQWTVKNTEAFF. The DNA for the CDR3 is TGCGCCAGCAGCCAATGGACAGTCAAGAACACTGAAGCTTTCTTT.

The chain recombines TRBV30 with TRBJ1-2; D unresolved. CDR3 length: 12 amino acids. V gave up 8 bases and J gave up 2 bases, with 12 bases separating them. Germline V gene data show CDR1 as GTSNPN and CDR2 as SVGIG (reference sequence). This CDR3 is CATKNNNYGYTF. The DNA of the CDR3 is TGTGCCACAAAGAACAACAACTATGGCTACACCTTC.

This clone was observed a few times. The chain employs TRBV5-4 and TRBJ1-1; TRBD1 agrees at 7 bases. Germline trimming cut 0 bases from V and 4 bases from J; bases unmatched to any gene: 3. The CDR3 sequence is 14 residues long. CDR1 and CDR2 from the germline V gene are SGHNT and YYREEE (reference sequence). This CDR3 is CASSLGQGVTEAFF. CDR3 coding DNA: TGTGCCAGCAGCTTGGGACAGGGAGTCACTGAAGCTTTCTTT.

The chain has TRBV7-2 and TRBJ2-1, with 11 positions matching TRBD2. The CDR3 has 14 amino acids. The germline CDR1 and CDR2 sequences are SGHTA and FQGNSA. The trim removed 5 bases at V and 11 bases at J, leaving 8 bases unmatched. The CDR3 is CASSVTSGGPQQFF. In DNA, the CDR3 is TGTGCCAGCAGCGTAACTAGCGGGGGTCCTCAGCAGTTCTTC.

This clone was observed once. The J gene is TRBJ1-2, the V gene TRBV5-1; D possibly corresponds to TRBD1 (6 bases). Trimming pared 4 bases from V and 6 bases from J, leaving 13 bases between. The CDR3 has 13 amino acids. Germline CDR1 is SGHRS and CDR2 is YFSETQ. The CDR3 DNA reads as TGCGCCAGCAGCGACCGGGACATAGATGGCTACACCTTC. Translating it yields CASSDRDIDGYTF.

This sequence joins TRBV6-5 and TRBJ2-7; D gene ambiguous. The V end lost 9 bases, the J end lost 0 bases, and 12 bases lay between the germline ends. This CDR3 has 13 amino acids. Looked up from germline, CDR1 is MNHEY and CDR2 is SVGAGI. The CDR3 DNA reads as TGTGCCAGTACGAAAACCAGCTCCTACGAGCAGTACTTC. Amino acid sequence: CASTKTSSYEQYF.

The rearrangement joins TRBV28 to TRBJ1-1, with 8 bases fitting TRBD1. The CDR3 loop spans 16 amino acids. The germline V gene encodes CDR1 MDHEN and CDR2 SYDVKM. J was trimmed by 5 bases and V by 3 bases; bases with no gene match: 11. In DNA, the CDR3 is TGTGCCAGCAGTTTTTTCCACGGACAGGGTTGGACTGAAGCTTTCTTT. Residues: CASSFFHGQGWTEAFF.